This T cell receptor beta chain is drawn from a study of beta chain features in type 1 diabetes. Looking at the study overall: The study found patients and healthy donors alike in age, gender and cell yields. Study-level findings and limits: The naive, central memory and Treg TCRB repertoires of patients appeared to be more similar to one another than those of healthy donors. VDJ junctions from type 1 diabetes patients carried fewer insertions and larger deletions.

This clone occurred a few times. Its antigen is not identified. The germline CDR1 and CDR2 sequences are SEHNR and FQNEAQ (reference sequence). This CDR3 spans 14 amino acids. The V end lost 1 base, the J end lost 10 bases, and 16 bases lay between the germline ends. Expressed TCRB transcripts were sequenced after all isolated RNA was converted to cDNA. Deep immunoSEQ sequencing covered naive, central memory and regulatory T cell samples. Produced via immunoSEQ multiplex PCR; TCRdb's table is partial and in-frame only. The table lists 970,000 or so clones, around a sixth of them singletons. Sequenced: naive CD4+ T cells from blood. The gene calls are TRBV7-9 and TRBJ1-1; D possibly corresponds to TRBD1 (5 bases). The source is a young woman in good health. The CDR3 sequence is CASSLGPGPWIAFF. The CDR3 DNA sequence: TGTGCCAGCAGCTTAGGACCGGGGCCCTGGATAGCTTTCTTT.